This record looks at one T cell receptor beta chain sequence and its context. No antigen is known for it. The study drew the donors from its 120-subject validation cohort, separate from the roughly 700-subject first cohort. The CDR3 covers 17 residues. V was clipped by 0 bases and J by 6 bases, with 17 bases between them. Germline V gene lookup returns CDR1 MNHNS and CDR2 SASEGT. Method: immunoSEQ multiplex PCR; TCRdb's copy keeps in-frame clones and lacks some. The table includes about 120,000 clones, 88% detected once. These data belong to a study of cytomegalovirus exposure and HLA in healthy donors. Across the whole study: Per a later analysis, the roughly 680 first-cohort and 95 to 150 validation repertoires shared one platform.

Study-level findings and limits: Overall, 164 TCR beta chains were annotated as cytomegalovirus-associated. It was found in a later analysis that first-cohort TCR clusters tended to co-occur in the 120 validation repertoires.

This TCR was recovered from a woman between 18 and 29 years old in good health and CMV-seropositive. The chain is built from TRBV6-1 and TRBJ2-2; weak D call: TRBD2 (6 bases). Sequencing was performed on PBMCs. The CDR3 spells CASSEAYMVGGAGELFF. The CDR3 DNA sequence: TGTGCCAGCAGTGAAGCGTATATGGTCGGAGGGGCCGGGGAGCTGTTTTTT.